These 20 T cell receptor beta chains came from one sample sequenced in a study of blood T cell repertoires in COVID-19. Clones were read by immunoSEQ multiplex PCR, and TCRdb kept only the in-frame ones, dropping some. The sample includes about 200,000 clones, more than 75% of them seen just once. Sequencing was done on a sample of PBMCs or T cells enriched from blood (not recorded which). The receptor set was obtained from a woman between 35 and 50 years old with acute COVID-19.

In its sample, this clone was seen once. The V gene is TRBV28, the J gene TRBJ1-1; D possibly corresponds to TRBD1 (6 bases). The CDR3 contains 16 residues. V lost 4 bases and J 1 base, leaving 16 bases between the germline ends. Germline CDR1 is MDHEN and CDR2 is SYDVKM. Here the CDR3 reads CASSSRGFGENTEAFF. The CDR3 DNA sequence: TGTGCCAGCAGTTCCAGGGGATTTGGGGAGAACACTGAAGCTTTCTTT.

The chain links TRBV6-6 to TRBJ1-5; tentatively, D is TRBD1 (5 bases). Trimming took 5 bases from V and 1 from J, leaving 9 bases between them. The CDR3 is 14 amino acids. Germline lookup yields CDR1 MNHNY and CDR2 SVGAGI (reference sequence). CDR3 DNA: TGTGCCAGCAGTAAAGGGGCAAGCAATCAGCCCCAGCATTTT. It codes for CASSKGASNQPQHF.

V is TRBV5-6 and J is TRBJ1-1, with 8 bases aligning to TRBD1. CDR3 size: 15 residues. In germline, CDR1 is SGHDT, CDR2 YYEEEE. Germline trimming cut 6 bases from V and 0 bases from J; bases unmatched to any gene: 7. The CDR3 spells CASTFRGPVNTEAFF. The CDR3 DNA follows: TGTGCCAGCACCTTCAGGGGGCCGGTGAACACTGAAGCTTTCTTT.

The chain carries TRBV7-8 and TRBJ1-2, with 8 bases aligning to TRBD1. After removal of 3 bases from V and 5 bases from J, the junction contained 5 bases not matched to a gene. CDR1 is SGHVS, CDR2 FQNEAQ, per germline. The CDR3 spans 14 residues. The DNA for the CDR3 is TGTGCCAGCAGCTTCGACAGGGGCGGGTATGGCTACACCTTC. Its translation is CASSFDRGGYGYTF.

Many counts were recorded for this clone. The J gene is TRBJ2-2, the V gene TRBV27, with a weak D call TRBD2 (7 bases). The CDR3 is 13 amino acids. V was shortened by 4 bases and J by 10 bases, with 13 bases between the two germline ends. From germline, CDR1 is MNHEY and CDR2 SMNVEV (reference sequence). CDR3 DNA sequence: TGTGCCAGCAGTTCGCGCGGGGGCGCGGAGCTGTTTTTT. Translation gives CASSSRGGAELFF.

The chain carries TRBV27 and TRBJ1-3, with D possibly TRBD1 on 5 matching bases. The CDR3 runs 18 residues. Germline V gene sequence: CDR1 MNHEY, CDR2 SMNVEV (reference sequence). The V and J ends lost 6 bases and 7 bases respectively, with 28 bases between them. CDR3 DNA sequence: TGTGCCAGCAGCCGAAGCATCGAAGAACGGGGCCGGGAGAACACCATATATTTT. Protein product: CASSRSIEERGRENTIYF.

The chain links TRBV2 to TRBJ2-7, with TRBD1 matching 7 bases. The CDR3 runs to 16 residues. Unmatched junction bases numbered 13, after V lost 5 bases and J lost 3 bases. CDR1 SNHLY and CDR2 FYNNEI come from the germline V gene. The CDR3 DNA follows: TGTGCCAGCAGTATTGCCCGACAGCCAGGGGGCTACGAGCAGTACTTC. This translates into CASSIARQPGGYEQYF.

The chain employs TRBV19 and TRBJ1-2, with unresolved D. With 5 bases removed from V and 14 bases from J, the gap between germline ends came to 21 bases. The CDR3 contains 13 residues. CDR1 and CDR2 from the germline V gene are LNHDA and SQIVND (reference sequence). The CDR3, as DNA: TGTGCCAGTAGTCCGGAACGTCGACCCGGCGGGACCTTC. It is translated as CASSPERRPGGTF.

The rearrangement uses TRBV6-5 and TRBJ2-1; D unresolved. This CDR3 spans 13 amino acids. Germline V lookup: CDR1 MNHEY, CDR2 SVGAGI. V gave up 4 bases and J gave up 6 bases, with 10 bases separating them. The CDR3: CASSSPGRNEQFF. CDR3 coding DNA: TGTGCCAGCAGTTCTCCGGGTCGCAATGAGCAGTTCTTC.

The chain carries TRBV27 and TRBJ2-5; D is ambiguous. The length of the CDR3 is 13 residues. The germline V gene encodes CDR1 MNHEY and CDR2 SMNVEV (reference sequence). The V end lost 6 bases, the J end lost 3 bases, and 11 bases lay between the germline ends. DNA for the CDR3: TGTGCCAGCAGCCCCCTAGGTGAAGAGACCCAGTACTTC. It yields the protein CASSPLGEETQYF.

The V gene is TRBV5-1, the J gene TRBJ2-5, with D possibly being TRBD1 (7 bases). The CDR3 covers 14 residues. The V gene's germline CDR1 is SGHRS and CDR2 YFSETQ. V lost 4 bases, J lost 5 bases, and 15 bases lay in between. The CDR3 sequence: CASSTGEVRETQYF. CDR3 coding DNA: TGCGCCAGCAGCACAGGGGAGGTTCGGGAGACCCAGTACTTC.

The sample holds a few counts of this clone. The J gene is TRBJ1-1, the V gene TRBV7-9; TRBD1 agrees at 7 bases. The CDR3 has 13 residues. The V gene's germline CDR1 is SEHNR and CDR2 FQNEAQ (reference sequence). J gave up 5 bases and V 7 bases, and 7 bases lay outside the gene matches. The DNA for the CDR3 is TGTGCCAGCACTACAGGGGCTGCAACTGAAGCTTTCTTT. Translation: CASTTGAATEAFF.

This clone appeared a few times. This chain uses TRBV6-5 with TRBJ2-7; D perhaps matches TRBD2 (5 bases). This CDR3 has 16 residues. V lost 0 bases and J lost 0, with 12 bases in between. Germline CDR1 is MNHEY and CDR2 is SVGAGI. In DNA, the CDR3 is TGTGCCAGCAGTTACTCGTTACTGGGGAGCTCCTACGAGCAGTACTTC. This encodes CASSYSLLGSSYEQYF.

This rearrangement joins TRBV19 to TRBJ2-1; TRBD1 agrees at 7 bases. The CDR3 loop spans 12 amino acids. Germline CDR1 LNHDA, CDR2 SQIVND (reference sequence). Germline trimming cut 4 bases from V and 12 bases from J; bases unmatched to any gene: 6. CDR3 sequence: CASSTGAGGQFF. CDR3 DNA: TGTGCCAGTAGTACTGGTGCAGGGGGGCAGTTCTTC.

In DNA, the CDR3 is TGTGCCTGGAGTGTTAGGACAGGCGGCCAGGGTGGCTACACCTTC. Its protein product is CAWSVRTGGQGGYTF. This chain joins TRBV30 and TRBJ1-2; 7 nucleotides agree with TRBD1. Trimming cost V 0 bases and J 7 bases; bases outside gene matches: 11. The CDR3 contains 15 residues. In germline, CDR1 is GTSNPN, CDR2 SVGIG (reference sequence). Looking up the rest from reference TRBV30 and TRBJ1-2 gives the full variable domain: SQTIHQWPATLVQPVGSPLSLECTVEGTSNPNLYWYRQAAGRGLQLLFYSVGIGQISSEVPQNLSASRPQDRQFILSSKKLLLSDSGFYLCAWSVRTGGQGGYTFGSGTRLTVV.

The rearrangement joins TRBV4-3 to TRBJ1-4; D not resolved. This CDR3 spans 16 amino acids. Germline V gene lookup returns CDR1 LGHNA and CDR2 YSLEER. Trimming cost V 0 bases and J 1 base, with 9 bases left between them. The CDR3: CASSQDFRGTNEKLFF. CDR3 bases: TGCGCCAGCAGCCAAGATTTCCGGGGAACTAATGAAAAACTGTTTTTT.

This chain joins TRBV28 and TRBJ1-5; D not resolved. The V gene lost 6 bases and the J gene lost 3 bases, with 18 bases spanning the gap. The V gene's germline CDR1 is MDHEN and CDR2 SYDVKM. This CDR3 comprises 16 residues. CDR3 amino acids: CASSPSGTGNNQPQHF. CDR3 DNA sequence: TGTGCCAGCAGCCCCTCCGGCACGGGAAACAATCAGCCCCAGCATTTT. Drawing the rest from reference TRBV28 and TRBJ1-5, the complete variable domain is DVKVTQSSRYLVKRTGEKVFLECVQDMDHENMFWYRQDPGLGLRLIYFSYDVKMKEKGDIPEGYSVSREKKERFSLILESASTNQTSMYLCASSPSGTGNNQPQHFGDGTRLSIL.

This chain uses TRBV21-1 with TRBJ1-2; the table calls TRBD1, which could not be checked here. TRBV21-1 is a known pseudogene. The CDR3 runs to 18 residues. In DNA form, the CDR3 reads TGTGCCAGCAGCAAAGCGCTCTATGACAGACCCTATAACTATGGCTACACCTTC. Protein: CASSKALYDRPYNYGYTF.

The chain recombines TRBV19 with TRBJ2-1, with D hard to call. The CDR3 spans 11 residues. The germline V gene has CDR1 LNHDA and CDR2 SQIVND (reference sequence). The germline V and J ends were trimmed by 3 bases and 15 bases, with 12 bases remaining between them. This chain's CDR3 is CASSMGRRRFF. CDR3 nucleotides: TGTGCCAGTAGTATGGGCAGGCGTAGGTTCTTC.

V usage is TRBV19 and J usage is TRBJ2-7; 7 nucleotides agree with TRBD2. Trimming at V came to 1 base and at J to 7 bases, leaving 7 bases not matched to a gene. CDR1 is LNHDA, CDR2 SQIVND, per germline (reference sequence). The CDR3 runs 14 residues. The chain's CDR3 is CASSIGTSGNEQYF. CDR3 DNA sequence: TGTGCCAGTAGTATAGGAACCAGCGGGAATGAGCAGTACTTC.